Below are 32 T cell receptor beta chains sequenced from a single sample in a study of cytomegalovirus exposure and HLA in healthy donors. A multiplex PCR was run with 60 Vbeta primers and 13 Jbeta primers. Clones were read by immunoSEQ multiplex PCR, and TCRdb kept only the in-frame ones, dropping some. The sample lists about 130,000 clones; 81% were seen once. The sequencing input was PBMCs. The source is a man between 18 and 29 years old in good health and CMV-seropositive.

The chain uses TRBV5-1 and TRBJ1-4; 7 bases are a match to TRBD1. The CDR3 length is 14 residues. CDR1 SGHRS and CDR2 YFSETQ come from the germline V gene. J lost 4 bases, V lost 4 bases, and 4 bases had no gene match. The CDR3 region is CASSPGQFNEKLFF. CDR3 sequence (DNA): TGCGCCAGCAGCCCGGGACAGTTTAATGAAAAACTGTTTTTT.

V and J are TRBV19 and TRBJ2-7, with D possibly TRBD2 on 6 matching bases. This CDR3 has 13 residues. Germline CDR1 LNHDA, CDR2 SQIVND (reference sequence). Trimming left V 7 bases short and J 3 bases short, with 13 bases between. The CDR3 sequence: CASNQRLGYEQYF. The CDR3 DNA sequence: TGTGCCAGTAACCAGAGACTAGGCTACGAGCAGTACTTC.

The chain uses TRBV29-1 and TRBJ2-3; 11 positions agree with TRBD2. The CDR3 has 15 residues. J gave up 2 bases and V 6 bases, and 7 bases lay outside the gene matches. Germline V gene sequence: CDR1 SQVTM, CDR2 ANQGSEA. The CDR3 region has the DNA TGCAGCGTACACCCGGGACTAGCGGACACAGATACGCAGTATTTT. Its translation is CSVHPGLADTDTQYF.

The chain combines TRBV4-3 with TRBJ2-3; TRBD1 matches at 8 bases. CDR3 length: 17 residues. Trimming removed 1 base from V and 4 bases from J; junction bases left unmatched: 10. Per germline, CDR1 LGHNA and CDR2 YSLEER. CDR3 amino acids: CASSQGRRRGLPDTQYF. The CDR3 DNA is TGCGCCAGCAGCCAAGGGAGGCGCAGGGGGCTCCCAGATACGCAGTATTTT.

CDR3 region: CASSLRDGGEQFF. Written as DNA, the CDR3 is TGTGCCAGCAGCTTAAGAGATGGGGGGGAGCAGTTCTTC. J is TRBJ2-1 and V is TRBV11-3; the D gene is possibly TRBD2 (6 bases). The V and J ends lost 2 bases and 10 bases respectively, with 12 bases between them. CDR3 length equals 13 residues. In germline, CDR1 is SGHNT, CDR2 YENEEA. Drawing the rest from reference TRBV11-3 and TRBJ2-1, the complete variable domain is EAGVVQSPRYKIIEKKQPVAFWCNPISGHNTLYWYLQNLGQGPELLIRYENEEAVDDSQLPKDRFSAERLKGVDSTLKIQPAELGDSAVYLCASSLRDGGEQFFGPGTRLTVL.

This chain joins TRBV11-1 and TRBJ2-3, with no clear D. The CDR3 sequence is 14 residues long. Germline V gives CDR1 SGHAT, CDR2 FQDESV (reference sequence). Trimming stripped 1 base from V and 1 base from J, with 6 bases between. This chain's CDR3 is CASSLDQGTDTQYF. CDR3 bases: TGTGCCAGCAGCTTAGACCAGGGCACAGATACGCAGTATTTT.

The chain uses TRBV5-6 and TRBJ1-5; D is ambiguous. This CDR3 region has 13 residues. V lost 6 bases and J lost 6, with 13 bases in between. Per germline, CDR1 SGHDT and CDR2 YYEEEE. The CDR3 DNA follows: TGTGCCAGCACCCTCAGCGGTGGTCAGCCCCAGCATTTT. Translating gives CASTLSGGQPQHF.

This chain connects TRBV27 to TRBJ2-7; possible D gene TRBD1, 5 bases. This CDR3 is 13 amino acids long. V lost 0 bases, J lost 2 bases, and 5 bases lay in between. Germline-derived CDR1 and CDR2 are MNHEY and SMNVEV (reference sequence). The DNA of the CDR3 is TGTGCCAGCAGTTTATCAGGGGCCTACGAGCAGTACTTC. Translation gives CASSLSGAYEQYF.

This clone was detected a few times. This sequence joins TRBV12-5 and TRBJ2-2; 9 bases match TRBD1. The V segment lost 5 bases and the J segment 6 bases; nucleotides outside the gene matches: 7. This CDR3 comprises 15 residues. Germline V gene data show CDR1 as LGHNT and CDR2 as FRNRAP. The CDR3 loop is CASGQLQGAAGELFF. The CDR3 DNA reads TGTGCTAGTGGTCAACTACAGGGGGCAGCCGGGGAGCTGTTTTTT. Based on the CDR3 plus reference TRBV12-5 and TRBJ2-2, the full variable domain is DARVTQTPRHKVTEMGQEVTMRCQPILGHNTVFWYRQTMMQGLELLAYFRNRAPLDDSGMPKDRFSAEMPDATLATLKIQPSEPRDSAVYFCASGQLQGAAGELFFGEGSRLTVL.

V gene TRBV5-6 combines with J gene TRBJ2-7, with D maybe TRBD1 (6 bases). V lost 0 bases, J lost 1 base, and 11 bases lay in between. CDR3 size: 15 residues. CDR1 is SGHDT, CDR2 YYEEEE, per germline. CDR3 nucleotide sequence: TGTGCCAGCAGCTTGGGAGGGGGTGCATCCTACGAGCAGTACTTC. Amino acids: CASSLGGGASYEQYF.

The CDR3 DNA reads as TGTGTACTCGATAACTATGGCTACACCTTC. Protein product: CVLDNYGYTF. The chain couples TRBV30 to TRBJ1-2; D gene uncertain. This CDR3 comprises 10 residues. Looked up from germline, CDR1 is GTSNPN and CDR2 is SVGIG (reference sequence).

The V call is TRBV2, the J call TRBJ1-2; D might be TRBD1 (5 bases). The CDR3 consists of 14 residues. Trimming cost V 1 base and J 8 bases, with 14 bases left between them. From germline, CDR1 is SNHLY and CDR2 FYNNEI. The CDR3: CASSEVAGSQGYTF. Here the CDR3 DNA reads TGTGCCAGCAGTGAAGTGGCAGGGTCTCAGGGCTACACCTTC.

The V and J genes are TRBV30 and TRBJ1-2; TRBD1 aligns across 9 bases. Per germline, CDR1 GTSNPN and CDR2 SVGIG (reference sequence). This CDR3 has 15 residues. Trimming removed 8 bases from V and 4 bases from J; junction bases left unmatched: 14. CDR3 loop: CAGGTGIQLLYGYTF. The CDR3 region has the DNA TGTGCCGGAGGGACAGGGATTCAATTGCTCTATGGCTACACCTTC.

The chain combines TRBV5-1 with TRBJ2-5; tentative D call: TRBD2 (7 bases). CDR1 and CDR2 (germline): SGHRS, YFSETQ. Trimming left V 0 bases short and J 5 bases short, with 17 bases between. This CDR3 has 16 amino acids. Written as DNA, the CDR3 is TGCGCCAGCAGCTTGGTTGCGGGGGCAAGTGGTGAGACCCAGTACTTC. Its translation is CASSLVAGASGETQYF.

The chain joins TRBV7-2 to TRBJ1-5, with D tentatively TRBD1 (5 bases). This CDR3 spans 15 amino acids. CDR1 and CDR2 from the germline V gene are SGHTA and FQGNSA. Between the trimmed V and J ends, which lost 0 bases and 5 bases, there was a span of 11 bases. The CDR3 protein is CASSLAPDSHQPQHF. Written as DNA, the CDR3 is TGTGCCAGCAGCTTAGCCCCTGACAGCCATCAGCCCCAGCATTTT.

The chain joins TRBV18 to TRBJ2-3; D not certain. The ends were cut back, 6 bases at V and 0 bases at J, with 7 bases in the middle. Germline CDR1 KGHSH, CDR2 LQKENI. The CDR3 runs 13 residues. This chain's CDR3 is CASSPPSTDTQYF. In DNA form, the CDR3 reads TGTGCCAGCTCCCCTCCTAGCACAGATACGCAGTATTTT.

There are a few counts of this clone. Since no conserved phenylalanine or tryptophan closes the CDR3, a read error is the likely cause. The limits of the CDR3 on the DNA are not certain, so only TCRdb's listed CDR3 is given. The chain uses TRBV7-2 and TRBJ2-7; the DNA was not used to check the table's D call, TRBD2. Germline V CDR1 and CDR2: SGHTA, FQGNSA. The CDR3 totals 10 residues, both ends included. CDR3 sequence reads: CASSSLAGVI.

The chain links TRBV4-3 to TRBJ2-3; the D gene is possibly TRBD2 (5 bases). The V end lost 4 bases, the J end lost 5 bases, and 10 bases lay between the germline ends. This CDR3 contains 13 residues. CDR1 LGHNA and CDR2 YSLEER come from the germline V gene. CDR3 in DNA: TGCGCCAGCAGCCGTATAGAGGGAGATACGCAGTATTTT. Translation: CASSRIEGDTQYF.

This clone was seen a single time. The chain has TRBV4-1 and TRBJ2-7; D possibly corresponds to TRBD2 (6 bases). The CDR3 consists of 15 residues. Trimming removed 1 base at V and 4 bases at J, with 14 bases between. CDR1 and CDR2 (germline): MGHRA, YSYEKL. As DNA, the CDR3 is TGCGCCAGCAGCCAAGGCGAGGGACTCAGTTACGAGCAGTACTTC. This encodes CASSQGEGLSYEQYF.

CDR3 nucleotides: TGTGCCAGCAGTGGGACTAGCGGGAGGGCCTTAGATACGCAGTATTTT. This codes for CASSGTSGRALDTQYF. The chain employs TRBV25-1 and TRBJ2-3, with TRBD2 identical over 15 bases. The germline V gene has CDR1 MGHDK and CDR2 SYGVNS. The CDR3 sequence is 16 residues long. Germline trimming cut 4 bases from V and 5 bases from J; bases unmatched to any gene: 4.

The chain links TRBV5-4 to TRBJ2-1; 9 bases match TRBD1. Germline V gives CDR1 SGHNT, CDR2 YYREEE (reference sequence). J lost 4 bases, V lost 4 bases, and 0 bases had no gene match. This CDR3 comprises 13 residues. The CDR3, as DNA: TGTGCCAGCAGCGGGACAGGGTACAATGAGCAGTTCTTC. Amino acid sequence: CASSGTGYNEQFF.

V and J are TRBV12-5 and TRBJ2-1, with D unclear. The CDR3 covers 16 residues. Trimming cost V 0 bases and J 0 bases, with 9 bases left between them. The germline V gene encodes CDR1 LGHNT and CDR2 FRNRAP. This CDR3 reads CASGLVVSPSYNEQFF. DNA of the CDR3: TGTGCTAGTGGTTTGGTGGTCAGTCCCTCCTACAATGAGCAGTTCTTC.

The chain is built from TRBV6-5 and TRBJ1-2, with D possibly being TRBD1 (6 bases). CDR3 length: 14 residues. In germline, CDR1 is MNHEY, CDR2 SVGAGI. V was cut by 3 bases and J by 6 bases, with 14 bases left in between. The DNA for the CDR3 is TGTGCCAGCAGTTATCGGGGGGCCGTGAATGGCTACACCTTC. It encodes CASSYRGAVNGYTF.

The V gene is TRBV7-9, the J gene TRBJ2-2; the D is unclear. The germline V gene has CDR1 SEHNR and CDR2 FQNEAQ (reference sequence). Trimming cost V 1 base and J 5 bases, with 11 bases left between them. The CDR3 is 15 amino acids. CDR3 DNA sequence: TGTGCCAGCAGCTTAGAACCAAGAGGAACCGGGGAGCTGTTTTTT. Its protein product is CASSLEPRGTGELFF.

Only a few counts were recorded for this clone. This sequence joins TRBV30 and TRBJ1-4, with D possibly matching TRBD1 (6 bases). CDR3 length equals 16 residues. Germline CDR1 is GTSNPN and CDR2 is SVGIG (reference sequence). Trimming removed 3 bases at V and 8 bases at J, with 22 bases between. DNA of the CDR3: TGTGCCTGGAGAGCCCCCAGGACAGCCCTGAGGGAAAAACTGTTTTTT. Translating gives CAWRAPRTALREKLFF.

The chain is built from TRBV6-6 and TRBJ2-5; D gene ambiguous. CDR1 is MNHNY, CDR2 SVGAGI, per germline (reference sequence). V gave up 0 bases and J gave up 6 bases, with 11 bases separating them. There are 14 residues in the CDR3. CDR3 loop: CASSYSTALQTQYF. In DNA form, the CDR3 reads TGTGCCAGCAGTTACTCGACTGCATTGCAGACCCAGTACTTC.

This clone was found a few times. The chain recombines TRBV5-1 with TRBJ1-1, with D perhaps matching TRBD1 (6 bases). The CDR3 extends over 14 amino acids. Trimming took off 4 bases at V and 0 bases at J, with 10 bases between the two ends. From germline, CDR1 is SGHRS and CDR2 YFSETQ. The CDR3 DNA is TGCGCCAGCAGCCCAGACAGGCTGAACACTGAAGCTTTCTTT. It codes for CASSPDRLNTEAFF.

V and J are TRBV7-9 and TRBJ1-1; tentative D call: TRBD1 (6 bases). V lost 5 bases, J lost 0 bases, and 10 bases lay in between. Germline V gene lookup returns CDR1 SEHNR and CDR2 FQNEAQ (reference sequence). The CDR3 has 14 amino acids. This CDR3 reads CASSPDRLNTEAFF. As DNA, the CDR3 is TGTGCCAGCAGCCCCGACAGGTTGAACACTGAAGCTTTCTTT. The whole variable domain, remainder taken from reference TRBV7-9 and TRBJ1-1, is DTGVSQNPRHKITKRGQNVTFRCDPISEHNRLYWYRQTLGQGPEFLTYFQNEAQLEKSRLLSDRFSAERPKGSFSTLEIQRTEQGDSAMYLCASSPDRLNTEAFFGQGTRLTVV.

The chain joins TRBV19 to TRBJ2-5, with D perhaps matching TRBD1 (6 bases). From germline, CDR1 is LNHDA and CDR2 SQIVND (reference sequence). V gave up 4 bases and J gave up 5 bases, with 17 bases separating them. CDR3 length: 15 amino acids. CDR3 DNA: TGTGCCAGTAGTACCCACGCAGGGGAAAAGGAGACCCAGTACTTC. This gives the protein CASSTHAGEKETQYF.

This clone occurred a few times. The chain is built from TRBV10-3 and TRBJ2-7, with 7 bases aligning to TRBD1. CDR3 length equals 13 residues. CDR1 ENHRY and CDR2 SYGVKD come from the germline V gene. V lost 10 bases to trimming and J lost 2 bases; unmatched junction nucleotides: 8. The CDR3 protein is CATAPGTAYEQYF. DNA of the CDR3: TGTGCCACCGCCCCCGGGACAGCCTACGAGCAGTACTTC.

A few counts support this clone. The chain has TRBV7-2 and TRBJ1-3, with no clear D. The germline CDR1 and CDR2 sequences are SGHTA and FQGNSA. Trimming removed 4 bases from V and 1 base from J, with 14 bases in between. This CDR3 spans 16 amino acids. CDR3: CASSWAVRDSGNTIYF. The CDR3 DNA follows: TGTGCCAGCAGCTGGGCTGTGAGGGATTCTGGAAACACCATATATTTT.

The J gene is TRBJ2-7, the V gene TRBV10-3; 10 nucleotides agree with TRBD2. In germline, CDR1 is ENHRY, CDR2 SYGVKD. This CDR3 contains 13 residues. The V segment lost 10 bases and the J segment 3 bases; nucleotides outside the gene matches: 6. CDR3 sequence (DNA): TGTGCCAGCCATAGCGGGGGGTACTACGAGCAGTACTTC. Protein product: CASHSGGYYEQYF.